This TCR beta chain was obtained from a study of blood T cell repertoires in COVID-19. This table comes from immunoSEQ multiplex PCR, and its TCRdb copy is limited to in-frame clones, with some not included. The sample includes 25,000 to 35,000 clones, approximately 88% of them seen just once. There are 15 residues in the CDR3. Germline V gives CDR1 SGDLS, CDR2 YYNGEE. V was clipped by 0 bases and J by 1 base, with 8 bases between them. The TCR was taken from a man between 60 and 70 years old with COVID-19, enrolled during active disease. Sequencing was done on a sample of peripheral blood. The V and J genes are TRBV9 and TRBJ2-1, with D unresolved. CDR3 loop: CASSVGWASYNEQFF. CDR3 in DNA: TGTGCCAGCAGCGTAGGGTGGGCTTCCTACAATGAGCAGTTCTTC.